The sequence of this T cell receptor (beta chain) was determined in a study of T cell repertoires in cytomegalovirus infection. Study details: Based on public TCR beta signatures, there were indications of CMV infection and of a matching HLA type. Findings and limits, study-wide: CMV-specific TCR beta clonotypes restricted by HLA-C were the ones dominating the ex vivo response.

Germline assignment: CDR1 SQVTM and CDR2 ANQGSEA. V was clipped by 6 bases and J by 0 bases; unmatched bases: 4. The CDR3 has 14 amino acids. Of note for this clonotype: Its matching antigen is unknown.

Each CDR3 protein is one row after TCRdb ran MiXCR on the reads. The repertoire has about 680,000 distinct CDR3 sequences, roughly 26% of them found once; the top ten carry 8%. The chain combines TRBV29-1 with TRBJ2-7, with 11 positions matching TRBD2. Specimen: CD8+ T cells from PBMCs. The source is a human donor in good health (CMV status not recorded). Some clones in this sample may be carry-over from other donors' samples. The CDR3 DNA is TGCAGCGTATCGGGACTAGCGGACTCCTACGAGCAGTACTTC. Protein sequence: CSVSGLADSYEQYF.